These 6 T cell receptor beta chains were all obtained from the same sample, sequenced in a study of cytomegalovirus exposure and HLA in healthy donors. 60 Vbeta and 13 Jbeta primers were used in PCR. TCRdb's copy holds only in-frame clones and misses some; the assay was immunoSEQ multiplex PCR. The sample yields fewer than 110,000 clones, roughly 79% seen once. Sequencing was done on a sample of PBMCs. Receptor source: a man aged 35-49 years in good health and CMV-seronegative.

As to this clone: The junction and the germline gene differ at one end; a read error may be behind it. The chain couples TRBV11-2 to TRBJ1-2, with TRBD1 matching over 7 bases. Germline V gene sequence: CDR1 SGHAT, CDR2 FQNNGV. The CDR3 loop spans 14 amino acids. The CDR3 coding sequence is TGTGCCAGCAGCTACCGGGACAGCCGCTATGGCCACACCTTC. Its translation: CASSYRDSRYGHTF.

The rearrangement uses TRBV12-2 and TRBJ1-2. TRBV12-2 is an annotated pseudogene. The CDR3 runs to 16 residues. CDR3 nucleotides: TGTGCAAGTCGCTTTGGGAGGCTGTATCGCGACTATGGCTACACCTTC. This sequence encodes CASRFGRLYRDYGYTF.

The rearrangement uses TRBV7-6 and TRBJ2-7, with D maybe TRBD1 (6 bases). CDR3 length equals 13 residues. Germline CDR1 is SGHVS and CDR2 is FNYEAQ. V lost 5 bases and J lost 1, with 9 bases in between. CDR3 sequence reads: CASSSDRSYEQYF. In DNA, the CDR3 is TGTGCCAGCAGCAGTGACAGGTCCTACGAGCAGTACTTC.

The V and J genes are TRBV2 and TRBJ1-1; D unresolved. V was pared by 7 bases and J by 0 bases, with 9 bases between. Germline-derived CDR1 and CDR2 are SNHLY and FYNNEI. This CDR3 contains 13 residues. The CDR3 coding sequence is TGTGCCAGCACACTATCACTGAACACTGAAGCTTTCTTT. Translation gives CASTLSLNTEAFF.

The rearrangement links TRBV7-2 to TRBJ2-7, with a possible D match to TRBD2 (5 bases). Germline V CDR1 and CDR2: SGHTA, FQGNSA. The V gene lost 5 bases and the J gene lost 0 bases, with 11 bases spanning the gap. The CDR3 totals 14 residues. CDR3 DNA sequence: TGTGCCAGCAGCCCGGACTGGACCTCCTACGAGCAGTACTTC. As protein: CASSPDWTSYEQYF.

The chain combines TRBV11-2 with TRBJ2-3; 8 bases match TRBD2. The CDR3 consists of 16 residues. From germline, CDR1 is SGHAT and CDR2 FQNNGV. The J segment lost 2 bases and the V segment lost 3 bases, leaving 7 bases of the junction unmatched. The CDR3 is CASSLGLVSATDTQYF. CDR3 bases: TGTGCCAGCAGCTTGGGACTAGTTTCGGCCACAGATACGCAGTATTTT.